This T cell receptor beta chain was documented in a study of radiation and T cells in renal cell carcinoma. Here immunoSEQ multiplex PCR was the method, and the copy in TCRdb shows in-frame clones only, minus some. This repertoire shows some 100,000 clones, 82% found once; its top ten account for more than 5.5%. The time point denotes: baseline pretreatment blood. Treatment noted: 15 Gy SBRT to primary tumor, nephrectomy 4 weeks later. The source of this sequence is a man aged 55 to 70 with renal cell carcinoma. Here the sequenced sample was blood, taken from a patient whose treatment included radiotherapy and nephrectomy.

The CDR3 spells CASSQTGQGKVAQHF. CDR3 in DNA: TGCGCCAGCAGTCAAACGGGACAGGGGAAAGTTGCGCAGCATTTT. This chain joins TRBV10-1 and TRBJ2-3, with 10 bases identical to TRBD1. The J call may be faulty, since TRBJ1-5 better matches the DNA end. CDR1 is WNHNN, CDR2 SYGVQD, per germline (reference sequence). This CDR3 is built from 15 residues.